Shown below are 27 T cell receptor beta chains from a single sample sequenced in a study of metastatic and nonmetastatic thyroid tumors. All patients were treatment-naive before thyroid surgery. TCRdb re-called clones via MiXCR from the PCR reads. The table shows about 20,000 clones, with 22% occurring only once. Specimen: tumor tissue. The origin of the receptors is a male donor with papillary thyroid cancer or a benign thyroid nodule (not recorded which). Some clones in this sample may be carry-over from other donors' samples.

The chain recombines TRBV20-1 with TRBJ2-7, with D possibly being TRBD1 (5 bases). Per germline, CDR1 DFQATT and CDR2 SNEGSKA (reference sequence). Trimming pared 0 bases from V and 2 bases from J, leaving 14 bases between. The CDR3 runs to 15 residues. The DNA of the CDR3 is TGCAGTGCTAGAGATCGAGATAAGGGGACCTACGAGCAGTACTTC. Amino acids: CSARDRDKGTYEQYF.

At least ten counts were recorded for this clone. The chain joins TRBV3-1 to TRBJ2-5; 8 nucleotides agree with TRBD1. After removal of 4 bases from V and 5 bases from J, the junction contained 9 bases not matched to a gene. Per the germline V gene, CDR1 is LGHDT and CDR2 is YNNKEL (reference sequence). The CDR3 is 15 residues long. The CDR3: CASSRTGYGKETQYF. DNA of the CDR3: TGTGCCAGCAGCCGGACAGGGTATGGTAAGGAGACCCAGTACTTC.

This clone was recorded many times. V and J are TRBV7-6 and TRBJ2-1, with D unclear. This CDR3 spans 16 amino acids. Trimming cost V 5 bases and J 5 bases, with 19 bases left between them. Looked up from germline, CDR1 is SGHVS and CDR2 is FNYEAQ. The CDR3 protein is CASSPYGRQPNNEQFF. In DNA form, the CDR3 reads TGTGCCAGCAGCCCCTATGGGCGGCAGCCCAACAATGAGCAGTTCTTC. The whole variable domain, filled in from reference TRBV7-6 and TRBJ2-1, reads GAGVSQSPRYKVTKRGQDVALRCDPISGHVSLYWYRQALGQGPEFLTYFNYEAQQDKSGLPNDRFSAERPEGSISTLTIQRTEQRDSAMYRCASSPYGRQPNNEQFFGPGTRLTVL.

This clone was counted at least ten times. The V call is TRBV9, the J call TRBJ1-6, with TRBD1 as a possible D gene (5 bases). This CDR3 has 15 residues. Deletions cut 4 bases from V and 5 bases from J, with 13 bases between. Per germline, CDR1 SGDLS and CDR2 YYNGEE. CDR3 bases: TGTGCCAGCAGCAAATACGGGACGGATAATTCACCCCTCCACTTT. Encoded protein: CASSKYGTDNSPLHF.

On this clone itself: Other nucleotide sequences in the sample specify the same CDR3. The V call is TRBV7-3, the J call TRBJ2-1; TRBD2 aligns across 7 bases. The CDR3 has 14 amino acids. The germline V gene has CDR1 SGHTA and CDR2 FQGTGA. Trimming took 5 bases from V and 8 from J; bases not matched to a gene: 9. CDR3 DNA: TGTGCCAGCAGCCTAGTTGGGGGGGGTGATGAGCAGTTCTTC. Protein product: CASSLVGGGDEQFF.

This clone occurred a few times. The chain joins TRBV7-9 to TRBJ1-5, with unresolved D. The CDR3 totals 12 residues. Per germline, CDR1 SEHNR and CDR2 FQNEAQ (reference sequence). Trimming removed 4 bases from V and 7 bases from J, with 8 bases in between. CDR3 sequence reads: CASSSGEQPQHF. The CDR3 bases are TGTGCCAGCAGCTCGGGAGAGCAGCCCCAGCATTTT.

As regards this clone: With a much larger clone just one base away, this may be a read error. This chain links TRBV12-3 or TRBV12-4 with TRBJ2-2, with 7 nucleotides matching TRBD2. Unmatched junction bases numbered 13, after V lost 2 bases and J lost 4 bases. The CDR3 contains 18 residues. CDR3 in DNA: TGTGCCAGCAGTTTATGGGAGGGGCGCTTACTAGGCACCGGGGAGCTGTTTTTT. This translates into CASSLWEGRLLGTGELFF.

The chain joins TRBV6-1 to TRBJ1-2; 7 bases fit TRBD1. CDR1 and CDR2 from the germline V gene are MNHNS and SASEGT. V shed 5 bases and J 4 bases; nucleotides not matched to a gene: 7. This CDR3 contains 14 residues. CDR3 region: CASSHHPGGYGYTF. CDR3 nucleotides: TGTGCCAGCAGTCACCACCCAGGGGGCTATGGCTACACCTTC.

The table lists this clone with many counts. J is TRBJ2-3 and V is TRBV20-1; tentative D call: TRBD2 (5 bases). From germline, CDR1 is DFQATT and CDR2 SNEGSKA (reference sequence). Trimming removed 3 bases from V and 5 bases from J, with 9 bases in between. CDR3 length: 12 residues. The CDR3 DNA reads TGCAGTGCTAGGGACTTATTAGATACGCAGTATTTT. This encodes CSARDLLDTQYF.

This clone was detected only a few times. This could be a read error, since a much larger clone is one nucleotide away. The chain carries TRBV18 and TRBJ1-3; no firm D call. CDR3 length: 15 residues. Trimming stripped 3 bases from V and 0 bases from J, with 9 bases between. CDR1 is KGHSH, CDR2 LQKENI, per germline. This CDR3 is CASSPGQVSGNTIYF. The CDR3 coding sequence is TGTGCCAGCTCACCGGGCCAGGTCTCTGGAAACACCATATATTTT.

Only a few counts were recorded for this clone. At one boundary the junction diverges from the germline segment, which might be a read error. The J gene is TRBJ2-1, the V gene TRBV27; TRBD1 might be the D (6 bases). Germline V lookup: CDR1 MNHEY, CDR2 SMNVEV (reference sequence). The CDR3 consists of 12 residues. CDR3: CASSKLGQGQLF. CDR3 DNA sequence: TGTGCCAGCAGCAAGCTGGGTCAGGGGCAGCTCTTC.

The chain recombines TRBV5-1 with TRBJ2-7; possible D gene TRBD2, 5 bases. Germline V CDR1 and CDR2: SGHRS, YFSETQ. The CDR3 loop spans 15 amino acids. Trimming left V 0 bases short and J 5 bases short, with 15 bases between. CDR3 nucleotides: TGCGCCAGCAGCTTGGCCTTCAACCCCGGGGACGAGCAGTACTTC. The encoded protein is CASSLAFNPGDEQYF.

This chain uses TRBV28 with TRBJ2-3; D not resolved. This CDR3 contains 15 residues. Germline assignment: CDR1 MDHEN and CDR2 SYDVKM. Trimming took off 3 bases at V and 1 base at J, with 11 bases between the two ends. CDR3 nucleotides: TGTGCCAGCAGTTTCGGCGATGGGGGCACAGATACGCAGTATTTT. This codes for CASSFGDGGTDTQYF.

In its sample, this clone is medium-sized. The chain uses TRBV18 and TRBJ1-2; no firm D call. Germline CDR1 is KGHSH and CDR2 is LQKENI. The V end was cut by 2 bases, the J end by 5 bases, with 18 bases between. This CDR3 region has 16 residues. CDR3: CASSPVGSGNLYGYTF. Written as DNA, the CDR3 is TGTGCCAGCTCACCAGTCGGTTCTGGGAATCTATATGGCTACACCTTC. The full variable domain, with the rest looked up from reference TRBV18 and TRBJ1-2, is NAGVMQNPRHLVRRRGQEARLRCSPMKGHSHVYWYRQLPEEGLKFMVYLQKENIIDESGMPKERFSAEFPKEGPSILRIQQVVRGDSAAYFCASSPVGSGNLYGYTFGSGTRLTVV.

This clone was counted at least ten times. CDR3 sequence (DNA): TGCGCCAGCAGCTTGGAGCCGACAGGGGGCGCGGATTCACCCCTCCACTTT. Its translation is CASSLEPTGGADSPLHF. This rearrangement joins TRBV5-1 to TRBJ1-6; 10 bases agree with TRBD1. This CDR3 has 17 amino acids. J gave up 8 bases and V 0 bases, and 8 bases lay outside the gene matches. Per germline, CDR1 SGHRS and CDR2 YFSETQ.

Judged by abundance, this clone is medium-sized. This rearrangement joins TRBV7-9 to TRBJ2-1; D remains unclear. Germline values: CDR1 SEHNR, CDR2 FQNEAQ (reference sequence). The CDR3 contains 13 residues. V was pared by 2 bases and J by 10 bases, with 12 bases between. Here the CDR3 reads CASSLSPSKEQFF. CDR3 sequence (DNA): TGTGCCAGCAGCTTATCTCCCTCAAAGGAGCAGTTCTTC.

This clone was counted many times. The CDR3 DNA reads as TGCAGTGCTAGTCCCGTCCCATCCACAGATACGCAGTATTTT. Protein product: CSASPVPSTDTQYF. The chain carries TRBV20-1 and TRBJ2-3; D is undetermined. The CDR3 length is 14 residues. Trimming pared 3 bases from V and 2 bases from J, leaving 12 bases between. Per the germline V gene, CDR1 is DFQATT and CDR2 is SNEGSKA (reference sequence).

This clone has at least ten counts. V gene TRBV5-6 combines with J gene TRBJ2-2; 10 bases align to TRBD1. Germline V gene data show CDR1 as SGHDT and CDR2 as YYEEEE. This CDR3 is 15 amino acids long. V shed 5 bases, J shed 6 bases, and the junction held 7 bases outside the gene matches. CDR3 sequence reads: CASRPGTGDPGELFF. The DNA of the CDR3 is TGTGCCAGCAGGCCCGGGACAGGGGACCCCGGGGAGCTGTTTTTT. Supplemented by reference TRBV5-6 and TRBJ2-2, the full variable domain reads DAGVTQSPTHLIKTRGQQVTLRCSPKSGHDTVSWYQQALGQGPQFIFQYYEEEERQRGNFPDRFSGHQFPNYSSELNVNALLLGDSALYLCASRPGTGDPGELFFGEGSRLTVL.

This clone is deemed medium-sized. The rearrangement links TRBV20-1 to TRBJ2-7, with 9 positions matching TRBD2. The CDR3 contains 15 residues. J gave up 3 bases and V 3 bases, and 9 bases lay outside the gene matches. CDR1 and CDR2 from the germline V gene are DFQATT and SNEGSKA (reference sequence). The chain's CDR3 is CSASKVSGSRYEQYF. Here the CDR3 DNA reads TGCAGTGCTAGCAAGGTTAGCGGGAGTCGCTACGAGCAGTACTTC.

This clone was seen many times. The gene calls are TRBV4-1 and TRBJ2-1; D not certain. V was pared by 1 base and J by 5 bases, with 12 bases between. The CDR3 has 15 residues. CDR1 and CDR2 (germline): MGHRA, YSYEKL. The CDR3 reads CASSQGRNPNNEQFF. For the CDR3, the DNA is TGCGCCAGCAGCCAAGGTCGAAATCCAAACAATGAGCAGTTCTTC.

This clone is medium-sized by share. The chain employs TRBV5-1 and TRBJ2-1; D uncertain. Germline V gene lookup returns CDR1 SGHRS and CDR2 YFSETQ. The V end was cut by 2 bases, the J end by 11 bases, with 14 bases between. There are 13 residues in the CDR3. The CDR3 region is CASSLGSDQKQFF. The CDR3 DNA sequence: TGCGCCAGCAGCTTAGGGTCGGACCAGAAGCAGTTCTTC.

There are many counts of this clone. This chain links TRBV7-2 with TRBJ1-1; TRBD1 agrees at 8 bases. The V gene end was trimmed by 5 bases and the J gene end by 7 bases; junction bases not matched to a gene: 9. The germline V gene encodes CDR1 SGHTA and CDR2 FQGNSA. CDR3 length: 14 residues. As DNA, the CDR3 is TGTGCCAGCAGCCGAGGACAGGGTTGGGGTGAAGCTTTCTTT. Its protein is CASSRGQGWGEAFF. Variable domain in full (rest from reference TRBV7-2 and TRBJ1-1): GAGVSQSPSNKVTEKGKDVELRCDPISGHTALYWYRQSLGQGLEFLIYFQGNSAPDKSGLPSDRFSAERTGGSVSTLTIQRTQQEDSAVYLCASSRGQGWGEAFFGQGTRLTVV.

This clone was observed at least ten times. The chain has TRBV27 and TRBJ2-3; D is possibly TRBD2 (6 bases). The CDR3 runs to 16 residues. The V gene lost 0 bases and the J gene lost 1 base, with 11 bases spanning the gap. The germline V gene encodes CDR1 MNHEY and CDR2 SMNVEV (reference sequence). CDR3 bases: TGTGCCAGCAGTTTATCGAGGAGGGGAGGCACAGATACGCAGTATTTT. Protein product: CASSLSRRGGTDTQYF.

The chain carries TRBV28 and TRBJ2-7, with D possibly being TRBD2 (6 bases). The ends were cut back, 5 bases at V and 1 base at J, with 15 bases in the middle. Germline-derived CDR1 and CDR2 are MDHEN and SYDVKM. The CDR3 is 15 residues long. CDR3 region: CASSTFGGVSYEQYF. CDR3 nucleotides: TGTGCCAGCAGTACCTTCGGGGGAGTATCCTACGAGCAGTACTTC.

Concerning this clone: At one end the junction does not follow the germline gene, possibly because of a read error. The chain links TRBV6-2 or TRBV6-3 to TRBJ2-1; 14 bases agree with TRBD2. The germline V gene has CDR1 MNHEY and CDR2 SVGEGT. The CDR3 extends over 19 amino acids. The CDR3 DNA is TGTGCCAGCATTTACGGACCGGGACTAGCGGGAGTTAGTGGTTATGAGCAGTTCTTC. Amino acids: CASIYGPGLAGVSGYEQFF.

This clone was counted a few times. J is TRBJ2-7 and V is TRBV12-3 or TRBV12-4; TRBD1 matches at 8 bases. The CDR3 is 13 amino acids. The J segment lost 9 bases and the V segment lost 1 base, leaving 5 bases of the junction unmatched. The CDR3 here is CASSLGTGPGQYF. CDR3 nucleotides: TGTGCCAGCAGTTTAGGGACAGGGCCCGGGCAGTACTTC.

The chain recombines TRBV11-3 with TRBJ2-2; the D is unclear. Per the germline V gene, CDR1 is SGHNT and CDR2 is YENEEA. The CDR3 covers 13 residues. V was cut by 5 bases and J by 4 bases, with 8 bases left in between. DNA for the CDR3: TGTGCCAGCAGCCGCATATCCACCGGGGAGCTGTTTTTT. It specifies CASSRISTGELFF.